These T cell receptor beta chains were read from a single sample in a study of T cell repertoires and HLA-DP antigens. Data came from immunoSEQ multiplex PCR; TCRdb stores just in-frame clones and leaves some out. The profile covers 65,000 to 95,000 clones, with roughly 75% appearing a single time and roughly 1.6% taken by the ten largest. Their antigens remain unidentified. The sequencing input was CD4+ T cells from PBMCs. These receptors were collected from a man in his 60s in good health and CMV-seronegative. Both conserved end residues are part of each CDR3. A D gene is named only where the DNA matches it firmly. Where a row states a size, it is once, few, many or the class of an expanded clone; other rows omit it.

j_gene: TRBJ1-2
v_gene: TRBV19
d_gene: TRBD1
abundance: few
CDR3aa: CASSISSGTDLLYGYTF
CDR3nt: TGTGCCAGTAGTATTTCCTCCGGGACAGACTTACTCTATGGCTACACCTTC

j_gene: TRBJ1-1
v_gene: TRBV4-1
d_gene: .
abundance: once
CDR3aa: CASSPPRGTEAFF
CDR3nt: TGCGCCAGCAGCCCCCCCCGGGGCACTGAAGCTTTCTTT

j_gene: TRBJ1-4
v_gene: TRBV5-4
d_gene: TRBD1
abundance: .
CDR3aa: CASSRDRGNEKLFF
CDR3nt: TGTGCCAGCAGCCGGGACAGGGGGAATGAAAAACTGTTTTTT

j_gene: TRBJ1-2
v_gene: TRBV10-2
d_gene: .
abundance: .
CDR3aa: CASSERQQANYGYTF
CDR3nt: TGCGCCAGCAGTGAGCGGCAGCAAGCTAACTATGGCTACACCTTC

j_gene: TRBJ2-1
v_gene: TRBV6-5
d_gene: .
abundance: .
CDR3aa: CASSQRDLLNEQFF
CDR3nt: TGTGCCAGCAGTCAAAGGGACTTACTCAATGAGCAGTTCTTC

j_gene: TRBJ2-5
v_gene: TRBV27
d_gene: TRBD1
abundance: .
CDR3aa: CASGRTGEETQYF
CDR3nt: TGTGCCAGCGGGAGGACAGGGGAAGAGACCCAGTACTTC

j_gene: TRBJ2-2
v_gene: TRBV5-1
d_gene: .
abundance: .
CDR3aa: CASKDPSNTGELFF
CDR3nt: TGCGCCAGCAAAGACCCCTCGAACACCGGGGAGCTGTTTTTT

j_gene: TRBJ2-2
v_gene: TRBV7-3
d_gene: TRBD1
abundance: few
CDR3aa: CASSWTGGNTGELFF
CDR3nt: TGTGCCAGCAGCTGGACAGGGGGCAACACCGGGGAGCTGTTTTTT

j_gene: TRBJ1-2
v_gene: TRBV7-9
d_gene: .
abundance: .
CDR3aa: CASSLVLGQNYGYTF
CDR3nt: TGTGCCAGCAGCTTAGTTCTGGGGCAGAACTATGGCTACACCTTC

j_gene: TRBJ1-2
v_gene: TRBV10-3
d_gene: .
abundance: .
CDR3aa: CAISDRGYNNYGYTF
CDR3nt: TGTGCCATCAGTGACAGGGGTTACAACAACTATGGCTACACCTTC

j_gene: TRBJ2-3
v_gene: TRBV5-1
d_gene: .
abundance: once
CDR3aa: CASSLGSGSTDTQYF
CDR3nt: TGCGCCAGCAGCTTGGGCTCGGGGAGCACAGATACGCAGTATTTT

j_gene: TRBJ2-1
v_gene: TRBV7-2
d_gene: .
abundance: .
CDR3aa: CASSPAPGGSYNEQFF
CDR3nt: TGTGCCAGCAGCCCAGCCCCTGGCGGCTCCTACAATGAGCAGTTCTTC

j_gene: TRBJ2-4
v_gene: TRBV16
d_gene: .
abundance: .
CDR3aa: CASSQSGGPGNIQYF
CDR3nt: TGTGCCAGCAGCCAATCCGGGGGGCCTGGAAACATTCAGTACTTC

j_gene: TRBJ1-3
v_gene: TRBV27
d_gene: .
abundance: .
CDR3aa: CASSFGGSGNTIYF
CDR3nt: TGTGCCAGCAGTTTTGGGGGCTCTGGAAACACCATATATTTT

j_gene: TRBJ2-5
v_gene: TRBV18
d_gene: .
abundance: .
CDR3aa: CASSPSAGQETQYF
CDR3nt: TGTGCCAGCTCACCCTCGGCAGGGCAAGAGACCCAGTACTTC

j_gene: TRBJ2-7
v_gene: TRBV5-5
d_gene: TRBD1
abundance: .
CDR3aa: CASSPRLTGNTYEQYF
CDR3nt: TGTGCCAGCAGCCCGCGGTTGACAGGGAACACCTACGAGCAGTACTTC

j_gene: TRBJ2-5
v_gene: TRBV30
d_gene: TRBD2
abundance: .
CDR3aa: CAWSYGGGQETQYF
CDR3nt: TGTGCCTGGAGTTACGGGGGGGGACAAGAGACCCAGTACTTC

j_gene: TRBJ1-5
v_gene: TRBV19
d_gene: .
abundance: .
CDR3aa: CASSLARYSNQPQHF
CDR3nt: TGTGCCAGTAGTTTGGCACGGTATAGCAATCAGCCCCAGCATTTT

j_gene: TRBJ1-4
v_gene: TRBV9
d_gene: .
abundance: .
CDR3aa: CASSVGGVGTGKLFF
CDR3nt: TGTGCCAGCAGCGTAGGTGGGGTCGGTACGGGGAAACTGTTTTTT

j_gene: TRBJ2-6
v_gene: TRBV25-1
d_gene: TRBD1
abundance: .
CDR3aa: CASSLTGVLGANVLTF
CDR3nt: TGTGCCAGCAGTTTGACAGGGGTGTTAGGGGCCAACGTCCTGACTTTC

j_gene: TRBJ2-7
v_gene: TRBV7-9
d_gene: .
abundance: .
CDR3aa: CASRVQGSYEQYF
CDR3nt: TGTGCCAGCAGAGTACAGGGTTCCTACGAGCAGTACTTC

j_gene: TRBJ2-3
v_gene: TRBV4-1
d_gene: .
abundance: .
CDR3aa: CASSLGGATDTQYF
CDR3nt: TGCGCCAGCAGCCTTGGGGGGGCCACAGATACGCAGTATTTT

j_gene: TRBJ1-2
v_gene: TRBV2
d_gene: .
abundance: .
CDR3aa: CASSESLLDGYTF
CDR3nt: TGTGCCAGCAGTGAATCCCTTTTGGATGGCTACACCTTC

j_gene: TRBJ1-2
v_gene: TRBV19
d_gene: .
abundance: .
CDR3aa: CAPTRGNTYGYTF
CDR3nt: TGTGCCCCTACCCGGGGGAACACCTATGGCTACACCTTC

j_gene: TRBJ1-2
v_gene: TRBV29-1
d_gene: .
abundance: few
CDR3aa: CSVVTARQAGGPYGYTF
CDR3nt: TGCAGCGTTGTTACAGCTAGACAGGCAGGAGGCCCCTATGGCTACACCTTC

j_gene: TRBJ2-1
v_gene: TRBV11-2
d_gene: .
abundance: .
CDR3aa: CASSLDWRGNNEQFF
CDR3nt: TGTGCCAGCAGCTTAGACTGGCGAGGAAACAATGAGCAGTTCTTC

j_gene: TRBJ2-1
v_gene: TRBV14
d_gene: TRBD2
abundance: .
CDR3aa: CASSIGLAGKMNEQFF
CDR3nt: TGTGCCAGCAGCATTGGACTAGCGGGAAAGATGAATGAGCAGTTCTTC

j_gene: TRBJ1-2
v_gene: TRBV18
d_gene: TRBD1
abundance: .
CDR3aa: CASSPPVAVGGDGYTF
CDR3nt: TGTGCCAGCTCACCACCGGTAGCAGTAGGGGGCGATGGCTACACCTTC

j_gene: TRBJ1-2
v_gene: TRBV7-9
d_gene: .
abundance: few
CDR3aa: CASSLAGGLDYGYTF
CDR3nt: TGTGCCAGCAGCTTAGCCGGGGGGCTCGACTATGGCTACACCTTC

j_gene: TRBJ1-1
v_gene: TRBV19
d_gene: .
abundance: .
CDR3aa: CATLGTANTEAFF
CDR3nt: TGTGCCACCCTCGGGACGGCGAACACTGAAGCTTTCTTT

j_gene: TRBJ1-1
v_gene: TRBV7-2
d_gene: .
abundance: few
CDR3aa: CASSLGANTEAFF
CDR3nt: TGTGCCAGCAGCTTGGGGGCGAACACTGAAGCTTTCTTT

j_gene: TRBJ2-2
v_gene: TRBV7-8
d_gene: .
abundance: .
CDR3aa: CASSLQGARELFF
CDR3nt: TGTGCCAGCAGCTTACAGGGTGCCCGGGAGCTGTTTTTT

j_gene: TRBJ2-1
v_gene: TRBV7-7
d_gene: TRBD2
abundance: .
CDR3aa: CASSLKRDSYNEQFF
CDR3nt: TGTGCCAGCAGCCTAAAGCGGGATTCCTACAATGAGCAGTTCTTC

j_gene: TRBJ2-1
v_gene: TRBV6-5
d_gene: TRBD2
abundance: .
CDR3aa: CASSYGVAGERNEQFF
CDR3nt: TGTGCCAGCAGTTACGGTGTCGCGGGAGAGAGGAATGAGCAGTTCTTC

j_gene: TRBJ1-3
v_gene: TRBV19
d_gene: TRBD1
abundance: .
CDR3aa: CASSRGPGQRSSGNTIYF
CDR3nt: TGTGCCAGTAGTAGGGGCCCGGGACAGCGAAGCTCTGGAAACACCATATATTTT

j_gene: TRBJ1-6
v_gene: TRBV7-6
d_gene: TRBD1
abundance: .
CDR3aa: CASSLDRVGNSPLHF
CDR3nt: TGTGCCAGCAGCCTAGACAGGGTTGGGAATTCACCCCTCCACTTT

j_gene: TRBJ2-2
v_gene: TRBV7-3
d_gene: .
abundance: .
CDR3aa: CASSLPGLTSSGELFF
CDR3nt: TGTGCCAGCAGCTTACCGGGACTGACGTCATCCGGGGAGCTGTTTTTT

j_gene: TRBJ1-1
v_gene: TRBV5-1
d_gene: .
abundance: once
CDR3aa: CASSLGPTEAFF
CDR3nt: TGCGCCAGCAGCTTGGGGCCCACTGAAGCTTTCTTT

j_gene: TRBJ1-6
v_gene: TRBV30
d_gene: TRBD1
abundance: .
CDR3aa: CAWSSGTANNSPLHF
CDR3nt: TGTGCCTGGAGTTCAGGGACAGCCAATAATTCACCCCTCCACTTT

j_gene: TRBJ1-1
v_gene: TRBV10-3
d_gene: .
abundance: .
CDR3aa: CAIRPGEATEAFF
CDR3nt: TGTGCCATCAGGCCCGGGGAAGCCACTGAAGCTTTCTTT

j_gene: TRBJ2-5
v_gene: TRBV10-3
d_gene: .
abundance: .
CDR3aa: CAIRDPVDQKGGGETQYF
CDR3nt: TGTGCCATCAGGGACCCCGTAGACCAGAAAGGGGGAGGGGAGACCCAGTACTTC

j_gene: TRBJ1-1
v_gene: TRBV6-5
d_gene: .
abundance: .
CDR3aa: CASSYSRGSRTEAFF
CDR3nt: TGTGCCAGCAGTTACTCGAGAGGGAGTCGCACTGAAGCTTTCTTT

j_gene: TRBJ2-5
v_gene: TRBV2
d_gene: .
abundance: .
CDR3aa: CASRELQETQYF
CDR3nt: TGTGCCAGCAGGGAACTCCAAGAGACCCAGTACTTC

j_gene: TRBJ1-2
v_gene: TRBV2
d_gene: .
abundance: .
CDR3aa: CASSETPRGYTF
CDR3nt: TGTGCCAGCAGTGAGACCCCCCGGGGCTACACCTTC

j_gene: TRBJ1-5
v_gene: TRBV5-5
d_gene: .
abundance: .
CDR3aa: CASSLRVVNQPQHF
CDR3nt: TGTGCCAGCAGCTTGCGCGTTGTGAATCAGCCCCAGCATTTT

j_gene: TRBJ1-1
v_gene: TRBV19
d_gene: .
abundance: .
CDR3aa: CASSIEAMNTEAFF
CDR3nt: TGTGCCAGTAGTATAGAAGCCATGAACACTGAAGCTTTCTTT

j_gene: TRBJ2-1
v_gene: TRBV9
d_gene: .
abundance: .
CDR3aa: CASSPSATETSYNEQFF
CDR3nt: TGTGCCAGCAGCCCATCGGCTACCGAAACTTCCTACAATGAGCAGTTCTTC

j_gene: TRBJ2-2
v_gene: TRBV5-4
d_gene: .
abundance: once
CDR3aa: CASSSWGRGGELFF
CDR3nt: TGTGCCAGCAGCTCCTGGGGGCGAGGCGGGGAGCTGTTTTTT

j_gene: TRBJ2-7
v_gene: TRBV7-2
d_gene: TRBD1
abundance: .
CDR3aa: CASSRTGVGYEQYF
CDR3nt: TGTGCCAGCAGCCGGACAGGGGTGGGCTACGAGCAGTACTTC

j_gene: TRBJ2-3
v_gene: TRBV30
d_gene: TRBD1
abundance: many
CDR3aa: CAWRDRISTDTQYF
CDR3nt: TGTGCCTGGAGGGACAGGATTAGCACAGATACGCAGTATTTT

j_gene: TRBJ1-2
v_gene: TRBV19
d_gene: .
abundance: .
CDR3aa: CASNGDFNYGYTF
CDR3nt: TGTGCCAGTAATGGGGATTTTAACTATGGCTACACCTTC

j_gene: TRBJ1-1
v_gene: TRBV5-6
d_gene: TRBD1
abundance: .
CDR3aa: CASSPGTGTVGSTEAFF
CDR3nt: TGTGCCAGCAGCCCCGGGACAGGGACGGTGGGGAGCACTGAAGCTTTCTTT

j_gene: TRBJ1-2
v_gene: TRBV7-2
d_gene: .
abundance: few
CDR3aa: CASSGYREDGYTF
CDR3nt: TGTGCCAGCAGCGGATACAGGGAGGATGGCTACACCTTC